The source of this T cell receptor (beta chain) is a study of T cells in Graves' hyperthyroidism and ophthalmopathy. Study in general: Once the initial diagnosis was made, peripheral blood was obtained before any treatment.

The source material, RNA transcripts, was used to amplify TCR beta CDR3 regions. First-round RT-PCR of the TCR CDR3 relied on the HTBI primer set. One entry per CDR3 protein results from TCRdb running MiXCR on the multiplex PCR reads. The sample records about 720,000 distinct CDR3 sequences, about 17% being singletons. Sequences were obtained from blood. The clonotype was recovered from a woman in her 50s with Graves' hyperthyroidism that later progressed to Graves' ophthalmopathy.

The CDR3: CASSLFGPNTGELFF. In nucleotides, the CDR3 is TGTGCCAGCAGCTTATTTGGTCCCAACACCGGGGAGCTGTTTTTT. This chain uses TRBV7-8 with TRBJ2-2; D is ambiguous. V lost 2 bases to trimming and J lost 2 bases, with 9 bases between them. There are 15 residues in the CDR3. Looked up from germline, CDR1 is SGHVS and CDR2 is FQNEAQ.